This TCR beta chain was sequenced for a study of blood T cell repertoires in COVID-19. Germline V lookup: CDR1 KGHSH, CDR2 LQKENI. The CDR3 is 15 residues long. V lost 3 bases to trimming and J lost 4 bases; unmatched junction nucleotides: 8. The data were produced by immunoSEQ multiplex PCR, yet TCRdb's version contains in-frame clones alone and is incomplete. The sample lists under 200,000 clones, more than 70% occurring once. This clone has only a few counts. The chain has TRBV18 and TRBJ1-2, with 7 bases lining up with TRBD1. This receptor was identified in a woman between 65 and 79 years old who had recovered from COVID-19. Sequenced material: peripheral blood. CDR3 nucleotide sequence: TGTGCCAGCTCACCTCGACAGGGTCGGGGCTATGGCTACACCTTC. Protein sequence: CASSPRQGRGYGYTF.